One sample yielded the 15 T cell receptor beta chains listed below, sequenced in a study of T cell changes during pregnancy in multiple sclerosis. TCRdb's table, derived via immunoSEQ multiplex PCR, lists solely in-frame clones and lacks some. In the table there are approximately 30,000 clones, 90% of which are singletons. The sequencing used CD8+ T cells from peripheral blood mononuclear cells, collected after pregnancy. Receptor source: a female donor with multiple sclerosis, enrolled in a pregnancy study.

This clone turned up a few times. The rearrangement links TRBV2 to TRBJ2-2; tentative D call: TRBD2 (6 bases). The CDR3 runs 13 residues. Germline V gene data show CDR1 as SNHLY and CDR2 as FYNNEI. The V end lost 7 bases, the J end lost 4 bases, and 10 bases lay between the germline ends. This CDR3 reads CASMEGFTGELFF. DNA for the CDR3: TGTGCCAGCATGGAGGGTTTCACCGGGGAGCTGTTTTTT.

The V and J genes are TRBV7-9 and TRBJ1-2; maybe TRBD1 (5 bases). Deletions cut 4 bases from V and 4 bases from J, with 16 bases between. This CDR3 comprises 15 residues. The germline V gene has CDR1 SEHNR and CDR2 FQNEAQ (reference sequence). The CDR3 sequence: CASSSPGLGIYGYTF. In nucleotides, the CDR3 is TGTGCCAGCAGCTCACCGGGACTAGGAATCTATGGCTACACCTTC. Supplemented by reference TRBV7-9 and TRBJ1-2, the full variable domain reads DTGVSQNPRHKITKRGQNVTFRCDPISEHNRLYWYRQTLGQGPEFLTYFQNEAQLEKSRLLSDRFSAERPKGSFSTLEIQRTEQGDSAMYLCASSSPGLGIYGYTFGSGTRLTVV.

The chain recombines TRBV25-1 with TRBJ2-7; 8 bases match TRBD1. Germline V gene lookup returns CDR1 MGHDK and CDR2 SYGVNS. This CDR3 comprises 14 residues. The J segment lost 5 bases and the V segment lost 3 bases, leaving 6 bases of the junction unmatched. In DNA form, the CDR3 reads TGTGCCAGCAGTGATGGCAGGGGGCTAGACGAGCAGTACTTC. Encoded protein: CASSDGRGLDEQYF.

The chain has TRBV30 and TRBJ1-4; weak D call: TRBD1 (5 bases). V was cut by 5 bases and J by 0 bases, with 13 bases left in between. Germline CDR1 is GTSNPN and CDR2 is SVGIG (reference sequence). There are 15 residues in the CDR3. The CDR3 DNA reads TGTGCCTGGTCCCGGGACTCCGCAACTAATGAAAAACTGTTTTTT. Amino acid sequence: CAWSRDSATNEKLFF.

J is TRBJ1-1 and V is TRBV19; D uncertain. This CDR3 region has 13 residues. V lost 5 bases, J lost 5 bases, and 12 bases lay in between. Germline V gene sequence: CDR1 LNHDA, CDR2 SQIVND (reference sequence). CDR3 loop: CASSVSPGTEAFF. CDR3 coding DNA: TGTGCCAGTAGTGTTTCTCCGGGAACTGAAGCTTTCTTT.

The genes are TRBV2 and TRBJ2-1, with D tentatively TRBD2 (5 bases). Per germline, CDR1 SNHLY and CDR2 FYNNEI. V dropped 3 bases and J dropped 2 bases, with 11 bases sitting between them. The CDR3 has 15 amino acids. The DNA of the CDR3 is TGTGCCAGCAGTGAGACTTCGGGGACCTACAATGAGCAGTTCTTC. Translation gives CASSETSGTYNEQFF.

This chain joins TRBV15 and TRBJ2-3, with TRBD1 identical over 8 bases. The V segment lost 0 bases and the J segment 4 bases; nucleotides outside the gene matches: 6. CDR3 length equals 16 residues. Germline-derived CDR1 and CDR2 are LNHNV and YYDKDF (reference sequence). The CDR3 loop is CATSRDGARGPDTQYF. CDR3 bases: TGTGCCACCAGCAGAGATGGCGCCAGGGGGCCAGATACGCAGTATTTT. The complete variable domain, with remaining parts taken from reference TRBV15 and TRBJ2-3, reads DAMVIQNPRYQVTQFGKPVTLSCSQTLNHNVMYWYQQKSSQAPKLLFHYYDKDFNNEADTPDNFQSRRPNTSFCFLDIRSPGLGDTAMYLCATSRDGARGPDTQYFGPGTRLTVL.

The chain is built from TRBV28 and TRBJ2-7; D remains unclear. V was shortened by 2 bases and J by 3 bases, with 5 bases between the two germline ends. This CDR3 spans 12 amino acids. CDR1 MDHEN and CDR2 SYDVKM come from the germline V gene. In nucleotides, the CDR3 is TGTGCCAGCAGTTTAATCAGCTACGAGCAGTACTTC. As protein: CASSLISYEQYF.

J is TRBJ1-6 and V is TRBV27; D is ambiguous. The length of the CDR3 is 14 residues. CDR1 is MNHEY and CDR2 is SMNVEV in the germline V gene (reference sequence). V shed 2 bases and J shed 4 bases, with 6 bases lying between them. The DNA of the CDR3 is TGTGCCAGCAGTTTAATACAGTATAATTCACCCCTCCACTTT. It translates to CASSLIQYNSPLHF.

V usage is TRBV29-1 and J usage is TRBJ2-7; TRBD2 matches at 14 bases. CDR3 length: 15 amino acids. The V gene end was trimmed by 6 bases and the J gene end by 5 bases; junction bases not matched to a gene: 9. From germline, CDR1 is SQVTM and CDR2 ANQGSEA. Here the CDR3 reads CSVAGLAGAQNEQYF. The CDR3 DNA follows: TGCAGCGTCGCGGGACTAGCGGGGGCCCAAAACGAGCAGTACTTC.

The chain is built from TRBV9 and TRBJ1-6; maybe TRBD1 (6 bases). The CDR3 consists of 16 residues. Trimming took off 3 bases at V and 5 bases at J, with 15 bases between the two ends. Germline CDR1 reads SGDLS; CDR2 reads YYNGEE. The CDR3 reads CASSEEDRTNNSPLHF. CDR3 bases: TGTGCCAGCAGCGAGGAGGACAGAACTAATAATTCACCCCTCCACTTT.

CDR3 bases: TGTGCCAGCAGTTCAGGGATCACCGGGGAGCTGTTTTTT. This encodes CASSSGITGELFF. This sequence joins TRBV6-5 and TRBJ2-2, with TRBD1 as a possible D gene (5 bases). This CDR3 contains 13 residues. Germline lookup yields CDR1 MNHEY and CDR2 SVGAGI. V shed 4 bases and J shed 4 bases, with 7 bases lying between them.

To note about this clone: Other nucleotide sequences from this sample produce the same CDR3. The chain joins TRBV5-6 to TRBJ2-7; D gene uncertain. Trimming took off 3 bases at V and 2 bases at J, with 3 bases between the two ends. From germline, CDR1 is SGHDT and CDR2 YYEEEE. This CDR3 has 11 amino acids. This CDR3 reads CASSSTYEQYF. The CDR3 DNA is TGTGCCAGCAGCTCTACCTACGAGCAGTACTTC.

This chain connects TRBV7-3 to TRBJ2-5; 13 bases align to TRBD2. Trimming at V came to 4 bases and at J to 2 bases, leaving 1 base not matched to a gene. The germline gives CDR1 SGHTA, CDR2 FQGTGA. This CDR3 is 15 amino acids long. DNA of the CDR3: TGTGCCAGCAGCTCGACTAGCGGGGGGCAAGAGACCCAGTACTTC. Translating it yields CASSSTSGGQETQYF.

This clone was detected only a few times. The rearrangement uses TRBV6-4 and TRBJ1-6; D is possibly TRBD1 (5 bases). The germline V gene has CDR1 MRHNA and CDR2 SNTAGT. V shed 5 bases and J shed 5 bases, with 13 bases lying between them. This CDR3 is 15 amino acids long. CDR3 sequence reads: CASSQGEMDNSPLHF. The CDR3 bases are TGTGCCAGCAGTCAGGGTGAGATGGATAATTCACCCCTCCACTTT.